One and the same sample provided the 23 T cell receptor beta chains below, sequenced in a study of CD8+ T cells in alopecia areata. In each case, RNA was isolated and then reverse transcribed into cDNA as the sequencing template. Sequenced by immunoSEQ multiplex PCR; TCRdb stores in-frame clones only, minus some. The data hold a few hundred thousand clones, with 35% to 40% observed a single time. The treatment: oral pan-JAK inhibitor, 5-10 mg twice daily. Specimen: CD4+ T cells sorted from blood, collected around week 34, from a patient treated with tofacitinib. The source is a human donor with alopecia areata.

This clone was seen a handful of times. The rearrangement links TRBV7-9 to TRBJ1-5, with 7 bases fitting TRBD1. The germline gives CDR1 SEHNR, CDR2 FQNEAQ (reference sequence). The CDR3 has 14 amino acids. The junction had 4 bases not matched to a gene; V was cut back by 5 bases and J by 3 bases. CDR3 nucleotide sequence: TGTGCCAGCAGCCGCGGACAGGACAATCAGCCCCAGCATTTT. Residues: CASSRGQDNQPQHF.

This rearrangement joins TRBV2 to TRBJ2-4; D not certain. The CDR3 consists of 12 residues. Germline CDR1 is SNHLY and CDR2 is FYNNEI. Between the trimmed V and J ends, which lost 0 bases and 6 bases, there was a span of 3 bases. CDR3 in DNA: TGTGCCAGCAGTGAAGCGCCAAACATTCAGTACTTC. Translating it yields CASSEAPNIQYF.

This chain links TRBV5-1 with TRBJ2-3, with TRBD1 matching 8 bases. V lost 4 bases, J lost 1 base, and 5 bases stayed unmatched. CDR1 is SGHRS, CDR2 YFSETQ, per germline. The CDR3 is 15 residues long. The CDR3 region has the DNA TGCGCCAGCAGCAGAGGACAGGGCGGCACAGATACGCAGTATTTT. It encodes CASSRGQGGTDTQYF. The complete variable domain, with remaining parts taken from reference TRBV5-1 and TRBJ2-3, reads KAGVTQTPRYLIKTRGQQVTLSCSPISGHRSVSWYQQTPGQGLQFLFEYFSETQRNKGNFPGRFSGRQFSNSRSEMNVSTLELGDSALYLCASSRGQGGTDTQYFGPGTRLTVL.

This clone was observed a few times. The V and J genes are TRBV9 and TRBJ1-1; D is unclear. V was shortened by 0 bases and J by 3 bases, with 6 bases between the two germline ends. Germline V CDR1 and CDR2: SGDLS, YYNGEE. This CDR3 spans 13 amino acids. The CDR3 sequence is CASSVAGYTEAFF. The CDR3 DNA follows: TGTGCCAGCAGCGTAGCCGGATACACTGAAGCTTTCTTT.

This clone was detected a few times. This sequence joins TRBV25-1 and TRBJ2-1; the D gene could be TRBD1 or TRBD2 (5 bases each). Trimming stripped 7 bases from V and 0 bases from J, with 16 bases between. The CDR3 has 16 amino acids. From germline, CDR1 is MGHDK and CDR2 SYGVNS. The CDR3, as DNA: TGTGCCAGCACCGGAGAGGGGCAAACCTCCTACAATGAGCAGTTCTTC. Residues: CASTGEGQTSYNEQFF. The entire variable domain, with the rest obtained from reference TRBV25-1 and TRBJ2-1, is as follows: EADIYQTPRYLVIGTGKKITLECSQTMGHDKMYWYQQDPGMELHLIHYSYGVNSTEKGDLSSESTVSRIRTEHFPLTLESARPSHTSQYLCASTGEGQTSYNEQFFGPGTRLTVL.

The chain employs TRBV7-9 and TRBJ1-1; D gene uncertain. The CDR3 covers 12 residues. The V gene lost 9 bases and the J gene lost 2 bases, with 10 bases spanning the gap. In germline, CDR1 is SEHNR, CDR2 FQNEAQ (reference sequence). The CDR3 protein is CASRTDNTEAFF. CDR3 nucleotide sequence: TGTGCCAGTCGGACGGACAACACTGAAGCTTTCTTT.

The chain joins TRBV6-5 to TRBJ1-2; possibly TRBD1 for D (5 bases). The CDR3 sequence is 14 residues long. CDR1 MNHEY and CDR2 SVGAGI come from the germline V gene. V was trimmed by 1 base and J by 6 bases, leaving 12 bases between them. CDR3 sequence reads: CASSYFGREDGYTF. CDR3 coding DNA: TGTGCCAGCAGTTACTTCGGCAGGGAGGATGGCTACACCTTC.

A few counts support this clone. A much larger clone is a single base away; this may be a read error. The chain couples TRBV2 to TRBJ2-7; tentatively, D is TRBD1 (5 bases). The germline V and J ends were trimmed by 5 bases and 3 bases, with 5 bases remaining between them. Germline V CDR1 and CDR2: SNHLY, FYNNEI. There are 11 residues in the CDR3. CDR3 bases: TGTGCCAGCAGTCAGGGCTACGAGCAGTACTTC. Translating gives CASSQGYEQYF. Variable domain in full (rest from reference TRBV2 and TRBJ2-7): EPEVTQTPSHQVTQMGQEVILRCVPISNHLYFYWYRQILGQKVEFLVSFYNNEISEKSEIFDDQFSVERPDGSNFTLKIRSTKLEDSAMYFCASSQGYEQYFGPGTRLTVT.

This clone was picked up a small number of times. This chain links TRBV4-1 with TRBJ1-1; 10 bases agree with TRBD1. The germline V gene encodes CDR1 MGHRA and CDR2 YSYEKL. The CDR3 runs 14 residues. V trimming: 4 bases; J trimming: 6 bases; junction bases outside the gene matches: 5. The chain's CDR3 is CASSRADRGAEAFF. In nucleotides, the CDR3 is TGCGCCAGCAGCCGAGCGGACAGGGGGGCTGAAGCTTTCTTT.

The chain links TRBV20-1 to TRBJ1-2; D is undetermined. The ends were cut back, 7 bases at V and 6 bases at J, with 6 bases in the middle. The CDR3 runs to 9 residues. Germline assignment: CDR1 DFQATT and CDR2 SNEGSKA (reference sequence). The CDR3 spells CSVDDGYTF. The CDR3, as DNA: TGCAGTGTCGATGATGGCTACACCTTC.

The rearrangement joins TRBV2 to TRBJ1-1; D remains ambiguous. Germline CDR1 SNHLY, CDR2 FYNNEI. V lost 4 bases, J lost 1 base, and 10 bases lay in between. This CDR3 has 14 amino acids. CDR3 in amino acids: CASSAFMGNTEAFF. CDR3 sequence (DNA): TGTGCCAGCAGTGCGTTTATGGGGAACACTGAAGCTTTCTTT.

In DNA, the CDR3 is TGTGCCAGTACCCCTAACTGGGCGGGCTATGGCTACACCTTC. As protein: CASTPNWAGYGYTF. The V gene is TRBV19, the J gene TRBJ1-2; no reliable D call. Trimming pared 7 bases from V and 4 bases from J, leaving 16 bases between. Germline V gives CDR1 LNHDA, CDR2 SQIVND (reference sequence). This CDR3 has 14 amino acids.

This clone was seen a few times. The V and J genes are TRBV10-3 and TRBJ2-3, with 12 bases lining up with TRBD2. Trimming cost V 6 bases and J 6 bases; bases outside gene matches: 7. CDR3 length: 15 amino acids. Germline V gene lookup returns CDR1 ENHRY and CDR2 SYGVKD. The DNA for the CDR3 is TGTGCCATCAGACCTAGCGGGGGGGCAGTCGATACGCAGTATTTT. Its protein is CAIRPSGGAVDTQYF.

This chain uses TRBV13 with TRBJ1-2; perhaps TRBD1 as D (6 bases). The CDR3 runs 14 residues. Trimming took 2 bases from V and 4 from J, leaving 11 bases between them. Germline V gene sequence: CDR1 PRHDT, CDR2 FYEKMQ (reference sequence). The CDR3: CASSLNRVLYGYTF. Written as DNA, the CDR3 is TGTGCCAGCAGCTTAAACAGGGTTCTCTATGGCTACACCTTC.

This chain's CDR3 is CASSYAHVEAETQYF. CDR3 nucleotides: TGTGCCAGCAGCTATGCCCACGTAGAGGCAGAGACCCAGTACTTC. V and J are TRBV7-6 and TRBJ2-5; D unresolved. This CDR3 is built from 15 residues. V was trimmed by 4 bases and J by 4 bases, leaving 16 bases between them. The germline gives CDR1 SGHVS, CDR2 FNYEAQ.

This clone was found a few times. Because the CDR3 is missing its conserved closing phenylalanine or tryptophan, this is likely a read error. The limits of the CDR3 on the DNA are not certain, so only TCRdb's listed CDR3 is given. The V and J genes are TRBV7-3 and TRBJ2-4; the table calls TRBD1, which could not be checked here. Germline CDR1 and CDR2: SGHTA and FQGTGA. Ends included, the CDR3 has 11 residues. CDR3 amino acids: CASSSRDRGSI.

This clone was seen repeatedly, ten times or more. V gene TRBV19 combines with J gene TRBJ2-3, with TRBD2 identical over 8 bases. With V trimmed by 4 bases and J by 5 bases, 5 bases remained unmatched. Germline-derived CDR1 and CDR2 are LNHDA and SQIVND (reference sequence). CDR3 length: 14 amino acids. The CDR3 is CASSSGRYEDTQYF. As DNA, the CDR3 is TGTGCCAGTAGTAGCGGGAGGTATGAAGATACGCAGTATTTT.

On this clone: A much larger clone sits a single nucleotide away, making a read error possible. Distinct nucleotide sequences in the sample also encode this CDR3. V and J are TRBV7-3 and TRBJ1-1; D not resolved. This CDR3 is 13 amino acids long. The V end lost 2 bases, the J end lost 1 base, and 5 bases lay between the germline ends. CDR1 SGHTA and CDR2 FQGTGA come from the germline V gene. In DNA form, the CDR3 reads TGTGCCAGCAGCTTAGGCCAGAACACTGAAGCTTTCTTT. Protein product: CASSLGQNTEAFF.

The chain joins TRBV11-2 to TRBJ1-2, with unresolved D. CDR3 length: 16 residues. The germline V and J ends were trimmed by 4 bases and 2 bases, with 17 bases remaining between them. The V gene's germline CDR1 is SGHAT and CDR2 FQNNGV. The CDR3 loop reads CASSYSRFRSNYGYTF. DNA of the CDR3: TGTGCCAGCAGCTACAGCCGCTTCAGGAGCAACTATGGCTACACCTTC.

This clone was detected a few times. The DNA of the CDR3 is TGTGCCAGCAGCTTGCAGGGGGACCTCTCTGGAAACACCATATATTTT. Its translation: CASSLQGDLSGNTIYF. The chain recombines TRBV5-4 with TRBJ1-3, with TRBD1 matching over 7 bases. The V and J ends lost 1 base and 0 bases, in that order; junction bases with no gene match: 4. Germline-derived CDR1 and CDR2 are SGHNT and YYREEE (reference sequence). This CDR3 contains 16 residues.

The chain combines TRBV5-6 with TRBJ2-7; 7 nucleotides line up with TRBD1. In germline, CDR1 is SGHDT, CDR2 YYEEEE. V lost 2 bases, J lost 1 base, and 6 bases stayed unmatched. The CDR3 runs 15 residues. DNA of the CDR3: TGTGCCAGCAGCTTTGTTGGGACAGATTCCTACGAGCAGTACTTC. This gives the protein CASSFVGTDSYEQYF. The whole variable domain, remainder taken from reference TRBV5-6 and TRBJ2-7, is DAGVTQSPTHLIKTRGQQVTLRCSPKSGHDTVSWYQQALGQGPQFIFQYYEEEERQRGNFPDRFSGHQFPNYSSELNVNALLLGDSALYLCASSFVGTDSYEQYFGPGTRLTVT.

This clone was detected only a few times. The chain carries TRBV30 and TRBJ1-1, with unresolved D. Germline V lookup: CDR1 GTSNPN, CDR2 SVGIG (reference sequence). V lost 5 bases and J 7 bases, leaving 11 bases between the germline ends. The CDR3 covers 11 residues. The DNA for the CDR3 is TGTGCCTGGGGGCCCGGGAGTGAAGCTTTCTTT. It is translated as CAWGPGSEAFF.

This clone was seen a few times. The gene calls are TRBV4-2 and TRBJ2-7; D may be TRBD2 (5 bases). Trimming removed 4 bases from V and 0 bases from J, with 19 bases in between. CDR3 length: 17 amino acids. Germline CDR1 is LGHNA and CDR2 is YNFKEQ. In DNA form, the CDR3 reads TGTGCCAGCAGCCGGGCCTCAAGGACTTCGAGCTCCTACGAGCAGTACTTC. Its translation: CASSRASRTSSSYEQYF.